The 10 T cell receptor beta chains given below trace back to one sample, sequenced in a study of T cell repertoires in cytomegalovirus infection. TCRdb processed the reads anew with MiXCR; each CDR3 protein has one entry. The repertoire consists of about 920,000 distinct CDR3 sequences, with roughly 30% occurring once and the leading ten covering more than 12%. The antigens these receptors bind are not known. The sample consisted of cultured CD8+ T cells from PBMCs, taken from culture after CMV antigen stimulation. These TCRs come from a human donor in good health (CMV status not recorded). Some clones in this sample may be carry-over from other donors' samples.

The chain carries TRBV6-2 or TRBV6-3 and TRBJ2-7, with a weak D call TRBD1 (5 bases). This CDR3 comprises 13 residues. Germline CDR1 MNHEY, CDR2 SVGEGT. Trimming cost V 7 bases and J 2 bases, with 12 bases left between them. This CDR3 is CASKSRDAYEQYF. For the CDR3, the DNA is TGTGCCAGCAAGAGCAGGGATGCCTACGAGCAGTACTTC.

This CDR3 is CASSQGTRGEQYV. In DNA form, the CDR3 reads TGTGCCAGCAGCCAAGGTACGAGGGGCGAGCAGTACGTC. The V gene is TRBV14, the J gene TRBJ2-7; D assignment may be TRBD1 or TRBD2 (5 bases each). The V end lost 1 base, the J end lost 6 bases, and 10 bases lay between the germline ends. Germline V gene data show CDR1 as SGHDN and CDR2 as FVKESK. The CDR3 has 13 amino acids.

This clonotype came up a few times. The V and J genes are TRBV4-3 and TRBJ1-6; D is undetermined. Germline assignment: CDR1 LGHNA and CDR2 YSLEER. CDR3 size: 15 residues. The V gene lost 4 bases and the J gene lost 10 bases, with 17 bases spanning the gap. The CDR3, as DNA: TGCGCCAGCAGCCCCGCGGCCCTACCAACATCACCCCTCCACTTT. Amino acid sequence: CASSPAALPTSPLHF.

The V and J genes are TRBV9 and TRBJ1-2; maybe TRBD1 (6 bases). The V gene's germline CDR1 is SGDLS and CDR2 YYNGEE. V lost 7 bases and J lost 12, with 22 bases in between. The CDR3 spans 13 residues. The CDR3 coding sequence is TGTGCCAGCGTCCCCGGGACAACGGGCGCTAACACCTTC. The encoded protein is CASVPGTTGANTF.

The chain employs TRBV19 and TRBJ1-5; the D is unclear. CDR3 length equals 14 residues. Between the trimmed V and J ends, which lost 7 bases and 10 bases, there was a span of 20 bases. Per germline, CDR1 LNHDA and CDR2 SQIVND (reference sequence). The CDR3 coding sequence is TGTGCCAGTAATTCTATCGAGGGTTTTGGACCCCAGCATTTT. Translated: CASNSIEGFGPQHF.

This clonotype was detected only a few times. The chain uses TRBV5-4 and TRBJ1-4, with 7 bases aligning to TRBD1. The V and J ends lost 4 bases and 5 bases, in that order; junction bases with no gene match: 11. The germline CDR1 and CDR2 sequences are SGHNT and YYREEE (reference sequence). This CDR3 is 16 amino acids long. CDR3 sequence reads: CASSLQTGWGNEKLFF. The CDR3 DNA reads as TGTGCCAGCAGCCTACAGACAGGGTGGGGGAATGAAAAACTGTTTTTT.

This clonotype was recorded at least ten times. The chain has TRBV6-1 and TRBJ2-3, with 8 bases lining up with TRBD2. This CDR3 contains 15 residues. V was clipped by 5 bases and J by 2 bases; unmatched bases: 6. The germline V gene has CDR1 MNHNS and CDR2 SASEGT. The CDR3 DNA follows: TGTGCCAGCAGTTATATAGCGGGACCCACAGATACGCAGTATTTT. Translating gives CASSYIAGPTDTQYF.

V is TRBV6-5 and J is TRBJ2-2; D may match TRBD1 or TRBD2 (5 bases each). Germline CDR1 reads MNHEY; CDR2 reads SVGAGI. Trimming left V 7 bases short and J 3 bases short, with 18 bases between. CDR3 length equals 16 residues. CDR3 in amino acids: CASTPAGTLYTGELFF. CDR3 sequence (DNA): TGTGCCAGCACCCCGGCAGGGACCCTTTACACCGGGGAGCTGTTTTTT.

The genes are TRBV12-3 or TRBV12-4 and TRBJ2-2, with D possibly being TRBD1 (6 bases). This CDR3 spans 14 amino acids. V was clipped by 5 bases and J by 3 bases, with 10 bases between them. CDR3 sequence: CASSPQGHTGELFF. The DNA for the CDR3 is TGTGCCAGCAGTCCCCAGGGGCACACCGGGGAGCTGTTTTTT.

V and J are TRBV28 and TRBJ2-1, with a weak D call TRBD1 (5 bases). CDR1 is MDHEN, CDR2 SYDVKM, per germline. V was shortened by 2 bases and J by 2 bases, with 10 bases between the two germline ends. This CDR3 is 15 amino acids long. The DNA of the CDR3 is TGTGCCAGCAGTTTAAGGGGCATCACCTACAATGAGCAGTTCTTC. Its protein is CASSLRGITYNEQFF.